The 6 T cell receptor beta chains listed next were all sequenced from one sample in a study of cytomegalovirus exposure and HLA in healthy donors. Profiled with immunoSEQ multiplex PCR; TCRdb holds only in-frame clones, not every one. The sample yields roughly 200,000 clones, approximately 84% seen once. Sequenced: PBMCs. Receptors originate from a young woman in good health and CMV-seropositive.

The chain combines TRBV5-8 with TRBJ1-6; no definite D call. Looked up from germline, CDR1 is SGHTS and CDR2 is YDEGEE. The CDR3 totals 16 residues. Trimming took 1 base from V and 10 from J, leaving 18 bases between them. In nucleotides, the CDR3 is TGTGCCAGCAGCTTGCGGAGGGCGGGGTTTGTGTCACCCCTCCACTTT. It yields the protein CASSLRRAGFVSPLHF.

This chain connects TRBV23-1 to TRBJ1-2; D gene uncertain. TRBV23-1 is flagged as an ORF with uncertain function. The length of the CDR3 is 16 residues. Trimming pared 1 base from V and 8 bases from J, leaving 20 bases between. The CDR3 DNA reads TGCGCCAGCAGTCAATTAGGCCACCCCTTGTTGGGCGGCTACACCTTC. Its translation is CASSQLGHPLLGGYTF.

The rearrangement joins TRBV6-1 to TRBJ1-6; D unclear. Germline V CDR1 and CDR2: MNHNS, SASEGT. This CDR3 region has 16 residues. Deletions cut 1 base from V and 7 bases from J, with 14 bases between. CDR3 bases: TGTGCCAGCAGTGAAGGTATAAGTGGCAGAAATTCACCCCTCCACTTT. Translation: CASSEGISGRNSPLHF.

The chain is built from TRBV6-1 and TRBJ2-3; a possible D gene is TRBD2 (5 bases). Trimming stripped 11 bases from V and 2 bases from J, with 20 bases between. The CDR3 length is 15 residues. The germline gives CDR1 MNHNS, CDR2 SASEGT. The CDR3 spells CAGVREGDLTDTQYF. For the CDR3, the DNA is TGTGCCGGAGTTCGAGAGGGAGACCTCACAGATACGCAGTATTTT.

The J gene is TRBJ1-1, the V gene TRBV5-1; 9 bases are a match to TRBD1. Per the germline V gene, CDR1 is SGHRS and CDR2 is YFSETQ. V shed 4 bases, J shed 4 bases, and the junction held 8 bases outside the gene matches. The CDR3 sequence is 15 residues long. This CDR3 reads CASSRLQGAGTEAFF. The CDR3 coding sequence is TGCGCCAGCAGCCGCCTACAGGGGGCGGGCACTGAAGCTTTCTTT.

J is TRBJ2-1 and V is TRBV5-1; D might be TRBD2 (6 bases). V lost 5 bases and J 7 bases, leaving 13 bases between the germline ends. The CDR3 is 13 residues long. CDR1 is SGHRS, CDR2 YFSETQ, per germline. This CDR3 reads CASRWQEGNEQFF. For the CDR3, the DNA is TGCGCCAGCAGATGGCAGGAGGGGAATGAGCAGTTCTTC.